Each of the 13 T cell receptor beta chains below was sequenced from the same sample in a study of PD-1 blockade in mismatch repair-deficient tumors. Repertoires were generated with immunoSEQ multiplex PCR, while TCRdb's copy carries only in-frame clones and drops some. Of some 120,000 clones listed, 88% are singletons. The sequences come from peripheral blood, collected just over 70 weeks after starting pembrolizumab. The receptors shown here come from an adult with mismatch repair-deficient cancer.

The chain employs TRBV19 and TRBJ2-7; TRBD1 aligns across 7 bases. Germline V gives CDR1 LNHDA, CDR2 SQIVND (reference sequence). This CDR3 spans 17 amino acids. The J segment lost 3 bases and the V segment lost 3 bases, leaving 14 bases of the junction unmatched. CDR3: CASSMYPSGQPLYEQYF. The CDR3 nucleotides are TGTGCCAGTAGTATGTACCCCTCGGGACAGCCCCTCTACGAGCAGTACTTC.

The CDR3 loop is CASSEDYHEQYF. The CDR3 coding sequence is TGCGCCAGCAGTGAGGACTACCACGAGCAGTACTTC. The chain recombines TRBV10-2 with TRBJ2-7, with a tentative D call TRBD2 (5 bases). Germline CDR1 reads WSHSY; CDR2 reads SAAADI. Trimming left V 2 bases short and J 5 bases short, with 7 bases between. The CDR3 is made up of 12 amino acids.

V gene TRBV28 combines with J gene TRBJ2-5; D remains ambiguous. Trimming removed 4 bases from V and 7 bases from J, with 13 bases in between. Looked up from germline, CDR1 is MDHEN and CDR2 is SYDVKM. The CDR3 consists of 13 residues. The DNA of the CDR3 is TGTGCCAGCAGTTCGGATCCCCCTGGGACCCAGTACTTC. Translating it yields CASSSDPPGTQYF.

A few counts support this clone. The chain carries TRBV7-2 and TRBJ2-7, with 7 bases fitting TRBD1. This CDR3 is 13 amino acids long. Losses at the gene ends were 3 bases for V and 6 bases for J; bases not matched to a gene: 5. Germline loops: CDR1 SGHTA, CDR2 FQGNSA. The CDR3, as DNA: TGTGCCAGCAGCTTGACAGGGCCCATCGAGCAGTACTTC. Translation: CASSLTGPIEQYF. Complete variable domain (other parts from reference TRBV7-2 and TRBJ2-7): GAGVSQSPSNKVTEKGKDVELRCDPISGHTALYWYRQSLGQGLEFLIYFQGNSAPDKSGLPSDRFSAERTGGSVSTLTIQRTQQEDSAVYLCASSLTGPIEQYFGPGTRLTVT.

This chain connects TRBV7-9 to TRBJ2-7; 7 positions match TRBD1. V shed 5 bases, J shed 5 bases, and the junction held 9 bases outside the gene matches. Germline values: CDR1 SEHNR, CDR2 FQNEAQ (reference sequence). The CDR3 length is 14 residues. DNA of the CDR3: TGTGCCAGCAGCACGCGACAGGGTCAGAACGAGCAGTACTTC. The encoded protein is CASSTRQGQNEQYF. The variable domain in full, with the rest retrieved from reference TRBV7-9 and TRBJ2-7, is DTGVSQNPRHKITKRGQNVTFRCDPISEHNRLYWYRQTLGQGPEFLTYFQNEAQLEKSRLLSDRFSAERPKGSFSTLEIQRTEQGDSAMYLCASSTRQGQNEQYFGPGTRLTVT.

V is TRBV7-6 and J is TRBJ2-1, with 13 nucleotides matching TRBD2. CDR3 length equals 16 residues. The germline CDR1 and CDR2 sequences are SGHVS and FNYEAQ. The J segment lost 7 bases and the V segment lost 2 bases, leaving 5 bases of the junction unmatched. CDR3: CASSLTRTSGSNEQFF. The CDR3 nucleotides read TGTGCCAGCAGCTTAACCCGGACTAGCGGGAGTAATGAGCAGTTCTTC.

The rearrangement uses TRBV11-1 and TRBJ2-7; 7 positions agree with TRBD2. J gave up 4 bases and V 5 bases, and 8 bases lay outside the gene matches. Germline V lookup: CDR1 SGHAT, CDR2 FQDESV (reference sequence). This CDR3 comprises 14 residues. DNA for the CDR3: TGTGCCAGCAGCCCGAATCCGGGGGGTTACGAGCAGTACTTC. This gives the protein CASSPNPGGYEQYF.

The V gene is TRBV30, the J gene TRBJ1-1, with 9 bases lining up with TRBD1. Germline lookup yields CDR1 GTSNPN and CDR2 SVGIG (reference sequence). The J segment lost 3 bases and the V segment lost 4 bases, leaving 6 bases of the junction unmatched. The CDR3 is made up of 14 amino acids. This CDR3 reads CAWTTGGLYTEAFF. Written as DNA, the CDR3 is TGTGCCTGGACGACAGGGGGTCTGTACACTGAAGCTTTCTTT.

The chain is built from TRBV19 and TRBJ1-1; D is ambiguous. The CDR3 has 12 residues. V gave up 8 bases and J gave up 0 bases, with 7 bases separating them. From germline, CDR1 is LNHDA and CDR2 SQIVND (reference sequence). CDR3 DNA: TGTGCCAGTTCCCTCATGAACACTGAAGCTTTCTTT. It yields the protein CASSLMNTEAFF.

The chain couples TRBV2 to TRBJ2-5; possible D gene TRBD2, 6 bases. Trimming removed 7 bases from V and 2 bases from J, with 14 bases in between. The CDR3 loop spans 14 amino acids. Germline V gene data show CDR1 as SNHLY and CDR2 as FYNNEI. The DNA of the CDR3 is TGTGCCAGCACCTTGGGAGGATTTCAAGAGACCCAGTACTTC. Protein sequence: CASTLGGFQETQYF.

This chain uses TRBV11-3 with TRBJ2-1, with 9 bases lining up with TRBD2. Per germline, CDR1 SGHNT and CDR2 YENEEA. V trimming: 5 bases; J trimming: 0 bases; junction bases outside the gene matches: 5. This CDR3 has 16 amino acids. CDR3 sequence: CASSNLAGSSYNEQFF. The CDR3 DNA follows: TGTGCCAGCAGCAATCTAGCGGGAAGCTCCTACAATGAGCAGTTCTTC.

The rearrangement uses TRBV7-9 and TRBJ2-5; D is undetermined. The CDR3 is made up of 10 amino acids. Per germline, CDR1 SEHNR and CDR2 FQNEAQ (reference sequence). V was trimmed by 6 bases and J by 5 bases, leaving 4 bases between them. CDR3: CASSPETQYF. CDR3 nucleotide sequence: TGTGCCAGCAGTCCGGAGACCCAGTACTTC.

The chain combines TRBV27 with TRBJ2-5; no clear D gene. Germline CDR1 and CDR2: MNHEY and SMNVEV (reference sequence). Trimming stripped 3 bases from V and 1 base from J, with 6 bases between. The CDR3 spans 13 residues. CDR3 bases: TGTGCCAGCAGTTTTTTTCCCCAAGAGACCCAGTACTTC. Translating gives CASSFFPQETQYF.